This T cell receptor (beta chain) was identified during a study of T-cell reconstitution after alpha-beta-depleted transplantation in children. TCRbeta library preparation incorporated unique molecular identifiers. TCRdb independently ran MiXCR on the PCR reads; one entry per CDR3 protein. The data contain approximately 300,000 distinct CDR3 sequences, about 9.9% of them singletons. Per the germline V gene, CDR1 is SNHLY and CDR2 is FYNNEI. After removal of 3 bases from V and 5 bases from J, the junction contained 8 bases not matched to a gene. The CDR3 is made up of 15 amino acids. This clonotype showed up just a few times.

Here the sequenced sample was peripheral blood, taken 180 days after TCRalphabeta/CD19-depleted stem cell transplant. The sequence came from a male patient between 2 and 15 years old who had a stem cell transplant for chronic granulomatous disease, so the T cells may come from the graft donor. The gene calls are TRBV2 and TRBJ2-3; 7 nucleotides line up with TRBD2. In DNA form, the CDR3 reads TGTGCCAGCAGTGATGGGCTAGCGGTGGGAGATACGCAGTATTTT. It encodes CASSDGLAVGDTQYF.